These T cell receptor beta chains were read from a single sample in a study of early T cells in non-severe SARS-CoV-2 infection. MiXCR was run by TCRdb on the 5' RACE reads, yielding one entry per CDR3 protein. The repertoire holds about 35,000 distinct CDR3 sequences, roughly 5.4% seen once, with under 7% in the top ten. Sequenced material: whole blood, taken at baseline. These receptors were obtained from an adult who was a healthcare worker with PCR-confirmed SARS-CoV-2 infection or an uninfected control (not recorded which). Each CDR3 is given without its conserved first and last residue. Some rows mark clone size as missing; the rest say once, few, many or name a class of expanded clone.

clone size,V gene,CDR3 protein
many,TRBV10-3,AISQTGTNQPQH
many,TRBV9,ASSVARTSNNEQF
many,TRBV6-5,ASRPGGLGSYNEQF
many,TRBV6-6,ASSYSGQGADNEQF
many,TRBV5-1,ASSLGLVVDEQF
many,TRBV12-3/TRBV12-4,ASRPGQGVEQY
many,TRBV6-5,ASSARLARQETQY
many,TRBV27,ASSAGKATYEQY
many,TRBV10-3,AISTDREGEQY
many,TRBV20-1,SARDNTGGGYT
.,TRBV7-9,ASSLGANSPLH
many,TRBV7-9,ASSLSGDQPQH
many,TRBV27,ASRMTRTNTGELF
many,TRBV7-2,ASSLVSGSLNEQF
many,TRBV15,ATSSLAGGSTDTQY
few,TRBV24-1,ATSKARRSRPPDTQY
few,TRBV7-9,ASSLAPVEAGELNEQF
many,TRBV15,ATSRDGMPSGYNEQF